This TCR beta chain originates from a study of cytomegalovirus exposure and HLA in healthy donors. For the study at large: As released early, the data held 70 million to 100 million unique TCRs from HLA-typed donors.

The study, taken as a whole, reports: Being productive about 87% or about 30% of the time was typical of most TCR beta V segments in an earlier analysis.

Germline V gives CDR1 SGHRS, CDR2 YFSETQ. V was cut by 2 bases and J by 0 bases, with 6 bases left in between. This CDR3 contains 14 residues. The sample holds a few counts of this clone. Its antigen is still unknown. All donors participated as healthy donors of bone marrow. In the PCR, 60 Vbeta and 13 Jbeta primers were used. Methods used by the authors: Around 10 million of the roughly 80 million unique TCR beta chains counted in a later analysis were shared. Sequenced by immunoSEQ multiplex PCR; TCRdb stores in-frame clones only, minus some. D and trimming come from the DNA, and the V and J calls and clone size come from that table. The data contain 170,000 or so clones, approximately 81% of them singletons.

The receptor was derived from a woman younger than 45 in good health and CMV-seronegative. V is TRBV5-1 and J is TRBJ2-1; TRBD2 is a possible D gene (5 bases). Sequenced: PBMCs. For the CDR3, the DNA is TGCGCCAGCAGCTTCGAGGGCTCCTACAATGAGCAGTTCTTC. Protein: CASSFEGSYNEQFF.